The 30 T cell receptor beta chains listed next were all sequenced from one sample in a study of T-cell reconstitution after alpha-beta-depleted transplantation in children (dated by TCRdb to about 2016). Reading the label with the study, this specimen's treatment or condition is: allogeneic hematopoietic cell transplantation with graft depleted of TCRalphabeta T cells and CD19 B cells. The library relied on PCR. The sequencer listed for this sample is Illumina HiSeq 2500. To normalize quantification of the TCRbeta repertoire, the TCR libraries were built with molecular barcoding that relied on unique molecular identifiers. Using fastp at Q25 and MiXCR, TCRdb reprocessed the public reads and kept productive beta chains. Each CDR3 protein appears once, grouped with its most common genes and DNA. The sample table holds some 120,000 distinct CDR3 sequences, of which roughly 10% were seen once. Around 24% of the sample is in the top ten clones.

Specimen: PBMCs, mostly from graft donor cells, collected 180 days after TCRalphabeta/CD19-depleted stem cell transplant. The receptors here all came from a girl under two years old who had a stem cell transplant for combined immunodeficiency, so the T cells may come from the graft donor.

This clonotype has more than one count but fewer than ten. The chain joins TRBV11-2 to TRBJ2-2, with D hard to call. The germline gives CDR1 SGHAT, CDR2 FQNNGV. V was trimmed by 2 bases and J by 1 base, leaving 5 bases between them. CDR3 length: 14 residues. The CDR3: CASSLRVNTGELFF. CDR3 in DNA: TGTGCCAGCAGCTTACGGGTGAACACCGGGGAGCTGTTTTTT.

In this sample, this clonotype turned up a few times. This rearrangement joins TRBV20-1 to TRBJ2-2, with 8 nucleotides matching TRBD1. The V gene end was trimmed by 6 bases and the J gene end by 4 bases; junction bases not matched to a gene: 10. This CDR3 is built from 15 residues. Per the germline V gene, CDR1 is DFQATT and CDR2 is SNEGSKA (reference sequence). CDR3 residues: CSAHGQGSSTGELFF. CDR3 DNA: TGCAGTGCGCATGGACAGGGTTCGAGCACCGGGGAGCTGTTTTTT.

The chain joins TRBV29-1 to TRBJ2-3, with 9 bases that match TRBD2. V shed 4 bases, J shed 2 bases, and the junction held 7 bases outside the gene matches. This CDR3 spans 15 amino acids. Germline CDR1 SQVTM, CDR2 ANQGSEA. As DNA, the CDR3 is TGCAGCGTTGCGGTAGCGGGAGCGCTCACAGATACGCAGTATTTT. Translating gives CSVAVAGALTDTQYF.

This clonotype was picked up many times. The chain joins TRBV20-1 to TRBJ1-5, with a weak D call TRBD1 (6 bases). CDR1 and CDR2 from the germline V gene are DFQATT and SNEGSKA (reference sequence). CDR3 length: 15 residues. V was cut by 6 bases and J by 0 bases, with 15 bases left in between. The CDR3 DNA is TGCAGTGCAGCAGCAGGGGCTTATAGCAATCAGCCCCAGCATTTT. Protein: CSAAAGAYSNQPQHF.

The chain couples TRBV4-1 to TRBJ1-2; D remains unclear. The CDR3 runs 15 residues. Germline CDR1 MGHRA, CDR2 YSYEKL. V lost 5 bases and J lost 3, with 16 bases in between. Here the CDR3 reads CASSSRVNSHYGYTF. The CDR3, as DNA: TGCGCCAGCAGCAGTAGGGTGAACAGCCACTATGGCTACACCTTC.

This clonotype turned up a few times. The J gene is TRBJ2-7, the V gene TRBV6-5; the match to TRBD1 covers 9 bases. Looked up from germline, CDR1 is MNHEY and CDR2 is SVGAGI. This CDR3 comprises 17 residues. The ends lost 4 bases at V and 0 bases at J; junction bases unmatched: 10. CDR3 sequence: CASSSKVGTGSSYEQYF. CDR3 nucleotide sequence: TGTGCCAGCAGTTCAAAAGTGGGGACAGGGAGCTCCTACGAGCAGTACTTC.

In DNA form, the CDR3 reads TGTGCCAGCAGCGTATGGACGGGGAACACTGAAGCTTTCTTT. Translating it yields CASSVWTGNTEAFF. The chain combines TRBV5-6 with TRBJ1-1; D is ambiguous. This CDR3 comprises 14 residues. V shed 4 bases and J shed 1 base, with 11 bases lying between them. The germline V gene has CDR1 SGHDT and CDR2 YYEEEE.

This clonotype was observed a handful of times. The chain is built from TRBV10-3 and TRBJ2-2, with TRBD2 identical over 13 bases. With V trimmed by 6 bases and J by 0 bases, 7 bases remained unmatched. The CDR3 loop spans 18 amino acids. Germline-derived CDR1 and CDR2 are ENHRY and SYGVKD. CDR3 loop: CAISLTSGRLANTGELFF. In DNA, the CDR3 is TGTGCCATCAGCCTGACTAGCGGGAGGCTCGCGAACACCGGGGAGCTGTTTTTT.

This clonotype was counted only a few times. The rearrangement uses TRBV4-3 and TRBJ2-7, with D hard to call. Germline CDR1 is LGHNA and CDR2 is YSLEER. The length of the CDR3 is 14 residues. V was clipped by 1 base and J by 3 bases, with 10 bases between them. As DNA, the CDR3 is TGCGCCAGCAGCCAAGGACGGAATCTCTACGAGCAGTACTTC. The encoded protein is CASSQGRNLYEQYF.

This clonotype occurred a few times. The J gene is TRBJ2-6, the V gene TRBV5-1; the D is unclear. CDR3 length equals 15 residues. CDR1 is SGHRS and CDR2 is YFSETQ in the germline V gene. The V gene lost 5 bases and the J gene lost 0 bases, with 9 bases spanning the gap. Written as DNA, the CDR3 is TGCGCCAGCAGTCCGCGCGACTCTGGGGCCAACGTCCTGACTTTC. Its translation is CASSPRDSGANVLTF.

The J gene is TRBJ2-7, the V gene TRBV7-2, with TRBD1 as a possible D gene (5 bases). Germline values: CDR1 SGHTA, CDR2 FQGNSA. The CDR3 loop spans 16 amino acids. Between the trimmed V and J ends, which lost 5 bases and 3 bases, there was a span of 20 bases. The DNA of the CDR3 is TGTGCCAGCAGCCTCCCGCAGACAGCTACCAACTACGAGCAGTACTTC. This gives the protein CASSLPQTATNYEQYF.

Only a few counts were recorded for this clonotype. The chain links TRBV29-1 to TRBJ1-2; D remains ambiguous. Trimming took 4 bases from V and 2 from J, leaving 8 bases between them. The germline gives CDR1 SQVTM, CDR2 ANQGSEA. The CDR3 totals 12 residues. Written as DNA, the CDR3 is TGCAGCGTTGTGGCGGGGAACTATGGCTACACCTTC. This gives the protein CSVVAGNYGYTF.

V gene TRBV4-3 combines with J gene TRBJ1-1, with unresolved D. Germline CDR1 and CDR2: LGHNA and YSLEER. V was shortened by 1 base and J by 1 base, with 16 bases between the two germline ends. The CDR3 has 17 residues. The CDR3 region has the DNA TGCGCCAGCAGCCAAGGTTCTCTTGGACGATCGAACACTGAAGCTTTCTTT. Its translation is CASSQGSLGRSNTEAFF.

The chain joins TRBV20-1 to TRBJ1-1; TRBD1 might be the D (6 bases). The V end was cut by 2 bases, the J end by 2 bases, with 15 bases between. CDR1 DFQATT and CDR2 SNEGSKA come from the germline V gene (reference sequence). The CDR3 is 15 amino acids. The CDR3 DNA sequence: TGCAGTGCTAGAAAAGCGGGGGGCGTAAACACTGAAGCTTTCTTT. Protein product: CSARKAGGVNTEAFF.

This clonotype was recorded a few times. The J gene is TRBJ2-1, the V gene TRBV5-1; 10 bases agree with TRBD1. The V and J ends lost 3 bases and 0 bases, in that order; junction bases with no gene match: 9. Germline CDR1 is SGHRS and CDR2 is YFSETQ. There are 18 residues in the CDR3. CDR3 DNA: TGCGCCAGCAGCTGGTCGGGACAGGGGCTGAGCTCCTACAATGAGCAGTTCTTC. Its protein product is CASSWSGQGLSSYNEQFF.

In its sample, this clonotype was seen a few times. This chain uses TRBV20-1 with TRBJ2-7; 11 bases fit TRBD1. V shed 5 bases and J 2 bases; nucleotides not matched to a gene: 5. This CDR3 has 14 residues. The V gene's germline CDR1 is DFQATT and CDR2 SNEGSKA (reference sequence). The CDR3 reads CSAAGQGETYEQYF. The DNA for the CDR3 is TGCAGTGCTGCGGGACAGGGGGAAACCTACGAGCAGTACTTC.

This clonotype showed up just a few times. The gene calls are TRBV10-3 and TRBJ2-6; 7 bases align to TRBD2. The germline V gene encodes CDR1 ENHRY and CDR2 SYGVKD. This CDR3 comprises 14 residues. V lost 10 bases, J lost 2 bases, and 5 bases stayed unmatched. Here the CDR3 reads CATSGRAGANVLTF. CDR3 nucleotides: TGTGCCACCTCAGGGAGGGCTGGGGCCAACGTCCTGACTTTC.

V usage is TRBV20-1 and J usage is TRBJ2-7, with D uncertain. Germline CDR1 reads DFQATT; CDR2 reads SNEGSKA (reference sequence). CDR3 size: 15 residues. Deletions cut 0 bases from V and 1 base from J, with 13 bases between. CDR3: CSARDDRQKSYEQYF. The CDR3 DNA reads TGCAGTGCTAGAGATGACCGACAAAAGTCCTACGAGCAGTACTTC.

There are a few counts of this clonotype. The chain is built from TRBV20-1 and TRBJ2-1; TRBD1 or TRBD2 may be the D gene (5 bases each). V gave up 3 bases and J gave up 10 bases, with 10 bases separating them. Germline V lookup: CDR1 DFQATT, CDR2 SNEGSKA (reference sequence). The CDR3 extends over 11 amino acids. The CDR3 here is CSASGGSEQFF. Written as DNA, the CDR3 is TGCAGTGCTAGTGGGGGAAGCGAGCAGTTCTTC.

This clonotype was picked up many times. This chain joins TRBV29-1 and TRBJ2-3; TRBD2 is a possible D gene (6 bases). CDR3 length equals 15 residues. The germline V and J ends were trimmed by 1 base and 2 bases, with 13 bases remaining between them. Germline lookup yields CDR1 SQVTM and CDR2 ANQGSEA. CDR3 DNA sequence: TGCAGCGTTGAAGTGGGGACTCGCCCCACAGATACGCAGTATTTT. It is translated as CSVEVGTRPTDTQYF.

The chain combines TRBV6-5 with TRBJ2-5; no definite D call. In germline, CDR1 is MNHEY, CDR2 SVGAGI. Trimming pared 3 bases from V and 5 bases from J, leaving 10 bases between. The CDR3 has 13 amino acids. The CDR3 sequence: CASSYPGRETQYF. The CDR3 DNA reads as TGTGCCAGCAGTTATCCGGGTAGGGAGACCCAGTACTTC.

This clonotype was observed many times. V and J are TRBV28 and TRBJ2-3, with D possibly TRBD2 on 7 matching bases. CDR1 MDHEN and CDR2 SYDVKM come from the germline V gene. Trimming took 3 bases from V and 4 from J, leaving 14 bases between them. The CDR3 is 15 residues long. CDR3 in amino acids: CASSFSGAGADTQYF. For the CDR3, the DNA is TGTGCCAGCAGTTTCTCGGGGGCGGGGGCAGATACGCAGTATTTT.

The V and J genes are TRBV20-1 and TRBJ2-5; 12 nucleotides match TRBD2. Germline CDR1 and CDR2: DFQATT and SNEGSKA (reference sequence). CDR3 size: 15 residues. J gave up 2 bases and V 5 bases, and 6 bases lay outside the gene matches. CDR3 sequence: CSAPPSGGAQETQYF. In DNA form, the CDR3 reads TGCAGTGCTCCTCCTAGCGGGGGGGCTCAAGAGACCCAGTACTTC.

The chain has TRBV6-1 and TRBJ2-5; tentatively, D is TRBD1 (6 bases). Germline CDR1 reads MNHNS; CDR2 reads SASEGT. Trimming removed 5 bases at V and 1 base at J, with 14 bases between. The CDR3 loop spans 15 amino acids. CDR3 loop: CASSQGRRGQETQYF. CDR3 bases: TGTGCCAGCAGTCAAGGTCGCAGGGGCCAAGAGACCCAGTACTTC.

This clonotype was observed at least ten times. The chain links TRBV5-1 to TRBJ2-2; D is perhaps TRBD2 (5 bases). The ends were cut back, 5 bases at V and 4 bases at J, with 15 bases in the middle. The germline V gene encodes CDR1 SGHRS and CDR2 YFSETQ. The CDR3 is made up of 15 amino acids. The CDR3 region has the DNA TGCGCCAGCAGATCCGCGGGCGGAGTCACCGGGGAGCTGTTTTTT. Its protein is CASRSAGGVTGELFF.

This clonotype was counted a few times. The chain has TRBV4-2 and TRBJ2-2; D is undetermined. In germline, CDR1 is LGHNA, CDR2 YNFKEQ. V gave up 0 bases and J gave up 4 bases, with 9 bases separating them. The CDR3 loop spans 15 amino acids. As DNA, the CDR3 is TGTGCCAGCAGCCAAGAGGGATTACCCACCGGGGAGCTGTTTTTT. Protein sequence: CASSQEGLPTGELFF.

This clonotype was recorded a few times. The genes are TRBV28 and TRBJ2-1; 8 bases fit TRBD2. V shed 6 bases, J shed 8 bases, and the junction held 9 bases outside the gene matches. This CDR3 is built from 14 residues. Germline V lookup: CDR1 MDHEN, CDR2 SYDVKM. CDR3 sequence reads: CASSNTGTRDEQFF. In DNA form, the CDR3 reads TGTGCCAGCAGCAACACCGGGACTAGGGATGAGCAGTTCTTC. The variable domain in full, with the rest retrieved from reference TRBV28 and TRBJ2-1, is DVKVTQSSRYLVKRTGEKVFLECVQDMDHENMFWYRQDPGLGLRLIYFSYDVKMKEKGDIPEGYSVSREKKERFSLILESASTNQTSMYLCASSNTGTRDEQFFGPGTRLTVL.

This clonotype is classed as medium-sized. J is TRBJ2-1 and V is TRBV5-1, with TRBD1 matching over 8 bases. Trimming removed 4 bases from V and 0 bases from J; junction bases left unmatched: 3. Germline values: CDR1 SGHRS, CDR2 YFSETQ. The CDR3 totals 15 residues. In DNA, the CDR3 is TGCGCCAGCAGCACTGGGACAGGCTCCTACAATGAGCAGTTCTTC. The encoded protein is CASSTGTGSYNEQFF.

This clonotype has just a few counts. CDR3 in amino acids: CSASSDQGGDMEQYF. The CDR3 DNA reads as TGCAGTGCTAGCTCTGACCAGGGGGGAGATATGGAGCAGTACTTC. This sequence joins TRBV20-1 and TRBJ2-7; a possible D gene is TRBD1 (7 bases). The V gene lost 3 bases and the J gene lost 7 bases, with 22 bases spanning the gap. CDR3 length equals 15 residues. Germline CDR1 is DFQATT and CDR2 is SNEGSKA (reference sequence).

The CDR3 nucleotides read TGTGCCAGCAAGGAGCGGGAGAGCTACAATGAGCAGTTCTTC. As protein: CASKERESYNEQFF. The chain links TRBV2 to TRBJ2-1; 8 bases are a match to TRBD2. The junction had 5 bases not matched to a gene; V was cut back by 7 bases and J by 3 bases. In germline, CDR1 is SNHLY, CDR2 FYNNEI. This CDR3 contains 14 residues.